The subject of this entry is one TCR beta chain. Its antigen is not identified. This record comes from a study of shared clonotypes between healthy human individuals. Notes on the study in general: Generally, naive subsets (rather than memory subsets) showed larger estimated richness. Naive CD4 clonotypes overlapped across a handful of donors at 4.5% to 5.5%. The authors expected sequencing depth to affect clonotype sharing among donors.

A split of CD4+ cells into CD45RA+ naive and CD45RA-negative memory subsets was performed. This CDR3 has 15 amino acids. Germline CDR1 is SGHVS and CDR2 is FNYEAQ. V was shortened by 5 bases and J by 3 bases, with 14 bases between the two germline ends. This table comes from immunoSEQ multiplex PCR, and its TCRdb copy is limited to in-frame clones, with some not included. The sample lists about 1.4 million clones, 95% to 97% occurring once. Sequenced: naive CD4+ T cells sorted from blood. Documented subset: CD45RA+ positively selected. This chain connects TRBV7-6 to TRBJ2-1; D perhaps matches TRBD1 (6 bases). The sequence derives from a man aged 25-45 years in good health. The CDR3 sequence: CASSRDGQHYNEQFF. CDR3 in DNA: TGTGCCAGCAGCCGAGACGGACAGCACTACAATGAGCAGTTCTTC.